The sequence of this TCR beta chain was determined in a study of blood T cell repertoires in COVID-19. Concerning this clone: At one of its ends the junction is not consistent with the germline gene, which may arise from a read error.

This CDR3 has 13 residues. CDR1 is SSHAT, CDR2 FNYEAQ, per germline (reference sequence). TCRdb's copy holds only in-frame clones and misses some; the assay was immunoSEQ multiplex PCR. Among more than 85,000 clones, around 81% were seen once, and the ten largest hold 30% to 45%. Sequencing was performed on peripheral blood. This rearrangement joins TRBV7-7 to TRBJ2-7; perhaps TRBD2 as D (6 bases). The TCR comes from a man aged 80 or over with acute or convalescent COVID-19. CDR3 in DNA: TGTGCTAGCAGCTCGGGGACTTCTTACGAGCAGTACTTC. Translated, it gives CASSSGTSYEQYF.